This T cell receptor beta chain was found in a study of blood T cell repertoires in COVID-19. Study in general: Specimens from acute and convalescent COVID-19 originated in the United States, Italy and Spain. In each case, the material was cDNA or gDNA derived from T cells, B-cell-depleted T cells, or PBMCs.

Looked up from germline, CDR1 is LNHDA and CDR2 is SQIVND (reference sequence). Deletions cut 6 bases from V and 4 bases from J, with 12 bases between. The CDR3 totals 13 residues. The protocol was immunoSEQ multiplex PCR, while the TCRdb copy is restricted to in-frame clones and leaves out a portion. Here the sample spans 62,000 or so clones, 78% being singletons. The chain uses TRBV19 and TRBJ1-2; D not certain. The sample taken for sequencing was peripheral blood. The receptor's source is a man aged 60-69 years with COVID-19, enrolled during active disease. CDR3 nucleotide sequence: TGTGCCAGTAGCCCTGGAGATTCCTATGGCTACACCTTC. Encoded protein: CASSPGDSYGYTF. The full variable domain, completed using reference TRBV19 and TRBJ1-2, is DGGITQSPKYLFRKEGQNVTLSCEQNLNHDAMYWYRQDPGQGLRLIYYSQIVNDFQKGDIAEGYSVSREKKESFPLTVTSAQKNPTAFYLCASSPGDSYGYTFGSGTRLTVV.